Each of the 21 T cell receptor beta chains below was sequenced from the same sample in a study of post-analysis software for immune sequencing data. Carried by the TCR beta cDNA libraries were unique molecular identifiers. TCRdb independently ran MiXCR on the PCR reads; one entry per CDR3 protein. The sample lists roughly 400,000 distinct CDR3 sequences; approximately 39% were seen once. General observations from the study: Controls showed lower frequencies than patients for four to six TRBV segments, and TRBV5-6, TRBV5-1 and TRBV20-1 were among these.

For these receptors, no antigen is known. The material sequenced was blood. The receptor source for this set is a girl aged 2 to 9 with multiple sclerosis.

This clonotype was seen a handful of times. V usage is TRBV20-1 and J usage is TRBJ1-2; D gene ambiguous. Per the germline V gene, CDR1 is DFQATT and CDR2 is SNEGSKA (reference sequence). CDR3 length: 11 amino acids. Trimming cost V 6 bases and J 5 bases, with 10 bases left between them. CDR3 sequence: CSAPMDYGYTF. DNA of the CDR3: TGCAGTGCCCCCATGGATTATGGCTACACCTTC.

There are a few counts of this clonotype. This chain joins TRBV15 and TRBJ1-2; D gene unclear. This CDR3 has 11 amino acids. With 5 bases removed from V and 6 bases from J, the gap between germline ends came to 7 bases. From germline, CDR1 is LNHNV and CDR2 YYDKDF (reference sequence). CDR3: CATSGEDGYTF. CDR3 sequence (DNA): TGTGCCACCAGCGGCGAAGATGGCTACACCTTC.

V is TRBV5-1 and J is TRBJ2-5; either TRBD1 or TRBD2 may fit D (5 bases each). The V and J ends lost 6 bases and 3 bases respectively, with 24 bases between them. The CDR3 is made up of 17 amino acids. In germline, CDR1 is SGHRS, CDR2 YFSETQ. CDR3 bases: TGCGCCAGCATCCCCTCGGGGCAGGCTTTTGGGAAAGAGACCCAGTACTTC. Encoded protein: CASIPSGQAFGKETQYF.

The chain employs TRBV20-1 and TRBJ2-1; 11 bases match TRBD2. The end of the DNA fits TRBJ2-7 better, so the J call may be wrong. CDR3 length equals 16 residues. Germline CDR1 DFQATT, CDR2 SNEGSKA (reference sequence). The CDR3 region has the DNA TGCAGTGCTAGGTCCCTAGCGGGAGGCTCCTACAATGAGCAGTACTTC. Translation gives CSARSLAGGSYNEQYF.

V usage is TRBV7-6 and J usage is TRBJ2-2, with a weak D call TRBD1 (5 bases). The V and J ends lost 5 bases and 6 bases respectively, with 16 bases between them. This CDR3 region has 15 residues. Germline CDR1 is SGHVS and CDR2 is FNYEAQ. CDR3 sequence (DNA): TGTGCCAGCAGCCAAATCGACAGATTCCCCGGGGAGCTGTTTTTT. Its protein is CASSQIDRFPGELFF.

Regarding this clonotype: Since the CDR3 does not end with the conserved phenylalanine or tryptophan, this likely comes from a read error. This chain connects TRBV5-1 to TRBJ2-6; D gene ambiguous. The CDR3 has 13 amino acids. Per the germline V gene, CDR1 is SGHRS and CDR2 is YFSETQ. V shed 5 bases and J shed 3 bases, with 6 bases lying between them. CDR3 sequence: CASSFSGANVLTC. As DNA, the CDR3 is TGCGCCAGCAGTTTCAGTGGGGCCAACGTCCTGACTTGC.

This clonotype was observed a few times. V gene TRBV15 combines with J gene TRBJ2-7; 8 bases are shared with TRBD2. Germline CDR1 reads LNHNV; CDR2 reads YYDKDF (reference sequence). The V segment lost 0 bases and the J segment 6 bases; nucleotides outside the gene matches: 7. The CDR3 has 15 residues. The CDR3 loop is CATSRERTSSGEQYF. CDR3 sequence (DNA): TGTGCCACCAGCAGAGAGAGGACTAGCTCGGGCGAGCAGTACTTC.

By its share, this clonotype is medium-sized. The chain is built from TRBV6-5 and TRBJ2-7; D is ambiguous. This CDR3 has 16 amino acids. V was clipped by 1 base and J by 3 bases, with 16 bases between them. The germline V gene encodes CDR1 MNHEY and CDR2 SVGAGI. CDR3 coding DNA: TGTGCCAGCAGTTACTGGGCGAAGGTCCCTCTCTACGAGCAGTACTTC. Its translation is CASSYWAKVPLYEQYF.

This clonotype came up a few times. This chain connects TRBV7-3 to TRBJ2-6; D remains unclear. The ends were cut back, 2 bases at V and 4 bases at J, with 6 bases in the middle. Per germline, CDR1 SGHTA and CDR2 FQGTGA. The CDR3 has 14 residues. The CDR3 coding sequence is TGTGCCAGCAGCTTAGACGTAGGGGCCAACGTCCTGACTTTC. It encodes CASSLDVGANVLTF.

This chain joins TRBV4-3 and TRBJ2-4; the match to TRBD1 covers 12 bases. CDR1 and CDR2 from the germline V gene are LGHNA and YSLEER. The J segment lost 10 bases and the V segment lost 0 bases, leaving 7 bases of the junction unmatched. CDR3 size: 16 residues. CDR3 region: CASSQDTGTGGAIQYF. In DNA, the CDR3 is TGCGCCAGCAGCCAAGACACCGGGACAGGGGGCGCGATTCAGTACTTC.

With respect to this clonotype: The junction departs from germline at one end; a sequencing error may be responsible. The chain combines TRBV5-1 with TRBJ2-2, with TRBD2 identical over 10 bases. Germline V lookup: CDR1 SGHRS, CDR2 YFSETQ. This CDR3 spans 16 amino acids. CDR3 sequence: CTSSLIPSGSTGELFF. The CDR3 region has the DNA TGCACCAGCAGCTTGATCCCTAGCGGGAGCACCGGGGAGCTGTTTTTT. The full variable domain, rest sourced from reference TRBV5-1 and TRBJ2-2, is KAGVTQTPRYLIKTRGQQVTLSCSPISGHRSVSWYQQTPGQGLQFLFEYFSETQRNKGNFPGRFSGRQFSNSRSEMNVSTLELGDSALYLCTSSLIPSGSTGELFFGEGSRLTVL.

This clonotype was found many times. This sequence joins TRBV5-1 and TRBJ2-7; D possibly corresponds to TRBD1 (6 bases). V was pared by 0 bases and J by 1 base, with 8 bases between. There are 14 residues in the CDR3. Germline V gene data show CDR1 as SGHRS and CDR2 as YFSETQ. CDR3 DNA sequence: TGCGCCAGCAGCTTGGGCCAGGGGTCCTACGAGCAGTACTTC. Its protein is CASSLGQGSYEQYF.

This clonotype was detected a few times. This chain uses TRBV29-1 with TRBJ2-7; 7 nucleotides agree with TRBD2. V was pared by 6 bases and J by 3 bases, with 8 bases of the junction left unmatched. The germline CDR1 and CDR2 sequences are SQVTM and ANQGSEA. The CDR3 loop spans 13 amino acids. DNA for the CDR3: TGCAGCGTCGTTAGCCCGGGAGGCTACGAGCAGTACTTC. This sequence encodes CSVVSPGGYEQYF.

This clonotype was seen just once. This rearrangement joins TRBV29-1 to TRBJ2-1, with D perhaps given as TRBD1 or TRBD2 (5 bases each). There are 14 residues in the CDR3. Germline V gene lookup returns CDR1 SQVTM and CDR2 ANQGSEA. The V end was cut by 6 bases, the J end by 8 bases, with 20 bases between. CDR3 coding DNA: TGCAGCGTCGTCCGAGGGCAGGGTCCCTATGAGCAGTTCTTC. It translates to CSVVRGQGPYEQFF.

The V call is TRBV7-6, the J call TRBJ2-7, with D perhaps matching TRBD2 (5 bases). CDR1 and CDR2 from the germline V gene are SGHVS and FNYEAQ. Deletions cut 1 base from V and 0 bases from J, with 10 bases between. This CDR3 region has 15 residues. CDR3 nucleotide sequence: TGTGCCAGCAGCTTAGGAGCGGTGGGCTCCTACGAGCAGTACTTC. Translated: CASSLGAVGSYEQYF.

This clonotype came up a few times. The CDR3 reads CSVSPGSKGKLFF. The CDR3 nucleotides are TGCAGCGTGTCTCCGGGCTCGAAAGGAAAACTGTTTTTT. The chain recombines TRBV29-1 with TRBJ1-4; D is unclear. CDR1 and CDR2 (germline): SQVTM, ANQGSEA. The CDR3 length is 13 residues. Trimming cost V 6 bases and J 10 bases, with 18 bases left between them.

This clonotype has just a few counts. J is TRBJ2-7 and V is TRBV20-1, with TRBD1 matching over 8 bases. Trimming removed 5 bases from V and 4 bases from J; junction bases left unmatched: 13. The CDR3 extends over 15 amino acids. From germline, CDR1 is DFQATT and CDR2 SNEGSKA (reference sequence). The CDR3 DNA reads TGCAGTGCTTCCAAAACCGGGACAGGCCCTTACGAGCAGTACTTC. It yields the protein CSASKTGTGPYEQYF.

This clonotype appeared a few times. The chain uses TRBV20-1 and TRBJ2-5; D ambiguous. The CDR3 runs 11 residues. Germline V gene data show CDR1 as DFQATT and CDR2 as SNEGSKA (reference sequence). V lost 0 bases to trimming and J lost 8 bases, with 7 bases between them. The CDR3 DNA sequence: TGCAGTGCTAGAGACAAACGAACCCAGTACTTC. Translating gives CSARDKRTQYF.

V gene TRBV3-1 combines with J gene TRBJ2-7, with D hard to call. The J call may be in error: the DNA end matches TRBJ2-4 better. Germline values: CDR1 LGHDT, CDR2 YNNKEL (reference sequence). The CDR3 has 15 amino acids. CDR3 bases: TGTGCCAGCAGCCAAGTAGGTAGCCAGGCCGGCATTCAGTACTTC. This translates into CASSQVGSQAGIQYF.

The chain is built from TRBV4-3 and TRBJ2-1; unclear D gene. Germline-derived CDR1 and CDR2 are LGHNA and YSLEER. The germline V and J ends were trimmed by 4 bases and 8 bases, with 18 bases remaining between them. The length of the CDR3 is 15 residues. CDR3 sequence (DNA): TGCGCCAGCAGCCCCCGCGGTACCTCCCGCGATGAGCAGTTCTTC. Residues: CASSPRGTSRDEQFF.

This clonotype has more than one count but fewer than ten. J is TRBJ2-1 and V is TRBV6-6; 7 bases agree with TRBD2. The last part of the DNA fits TRBJ2-7 better; the J call may be wrong. The CDR3 is 15 residues long. The germline V gene has CDR1 MNHNY and CDR2 SVGAGI (reference sequence). DNA for the CDR3: TGTGCCAGCAGTTATCGGGGCGGGAGTTACAATGAGCAGTACTTC. Protein product: CASSYRGGSYNEQYF.